Shown below are 23 T cell receptor beta chains from a single sample sequenced in a study of blood T cells in healthy people across ages. The authors ran a second PCR of 7 to 11 cycles using a sample-barcoded 5' primer and a J-beta primer mix. Each CDR3 protein gets one entry after TCRdb re-called the 5' RACE reads with MiXCR. The data contain just over 1 million distinct CDR3 sequences, 40% to 55% of them singletons. The specimen sequenced was blood. These receptors came from a woman aged 55-69 years in good health.

This chain connects TRBV29-1 to TRBJ2-1; D is ambiguous. Deletions cut 1 base from V and 8 bases from J, with 9 bases between. The CDR3 length is 12 residues. Germline loops: CDR1 SQVTM, CDR2 ANQGSEA. Written as DNA, the CDR3 is TGCAGCGTTGAAGGCGAAATCTATGAGCAGTTCTTC. As protein: CSVEGEIYEQFF.

The chain recombines TRBV15 with TRBJ2-4, with 10 nucleotides matching TRBD1. The last part of the DNA fits TRBJ2-7 better; the J call may be wrong. Germline V lookup: CDR1 LNHNV, CDR2 YYDKDF (reference sequence). The CDR3 is 14 amino acids. CDR3 loop: CATSRTGGSLEQYF. In DNA form, the CDR3 reads TGTGCCACCAGCAGGACAGGGGGCTCTCTCGAGCAGTACTTC.

A word on this clonotype: Sequence at one end of the junction differs from germline and may be a read error. This chain connects TRBV12-3 or TRBV12-4 to TRBJ2-7; 7 nucleotides match TRBD2. The CDR3 totals 16 residues. CDR3 residues: CASSLRLAEAAYGQYF. The CDR3 nucleotides read TGTGCCAGCAGTTTGCGGCTAGCGGAGGCGGCCTACGGGCAGTACTTC.

This clonotype was counted ten times or more. V gene TRBV29-1 combines with J gene TRBJ2-7; D is possibly TRBD1 or TRBD2 (5 bases each). V lost 1 base and J lost 4, with 8 bases in between. This CDR3 is 12 amino acids long. Germline V lookup: CDR1 SQVTM, CDR2 ANQGSEA. CDR3 amino acids: CSVEGDGYEQYF. CDR3 nucleotides: TGCAGCGTTGAAGGGGACGGATACGAGCAGTACTTC.

The V call is TRBV28, the J call TRBJ2-7, with D perhaps matching TRBD1 (6 bases). V was clipped by 7 bases and J by 2 bases, with 12 bases between them. CDR3 length: 13 amino acids. CDR1 and CDR2 (germline): MDHEN, SYDVKM. CDR3 sequence: CASTIQGAYEQYF. As DNA, the CDR3 is TGTGCCAGCACCATACAGGGAGCCTACGAGCAGTACTTC. The full variable domain, its missing parts supplied by reference TRBV28 and TRBJ2-7, is DVKVTQSSRYLVKRTGEKVFLECVQDMDHENMFWYRQDPGLGLRLIYFSYDVKMKEKGDIPEGYSVSREKKERFSLILESASTNQTSMYLCASTIQGAYEQYFGPGTRLTVT.

This rearrangement joins TRBV5-5 to TRBJ1-6; D may be TRBD1 (6 bases). CDR3 length equals 16 residues. V lost 4 bases and J lost 4, with 15 bases in between. Germline lookup yields CDR1 SGHKS and CDR2 YYEKEE (reference sequence). CDR3 DNA: TGTGCCAGCAGCCAAGCCGGGACAACGTATAATTCACCCCTCCACTTT. This encodes CASSQAGTTYNSPLHF. Using reference TRBV5-5 and TRBJ1-6 for the parts outside the CDR3, the full variable domain is DAGVTQSPTHLIKTRGQQVTLRCSPISGHKSVSWYQQVLGQGPQFIFQYYEKEERGRGNFPDRFSARQFPNYSSELNVNALLLGDSALYLCASSQAGTTYNSPLHFGNGTRLTVT.

The genes are TRBV29-1 and TRBJ2-1; TRBD1 is a possible D gene (5 bases). V lost 6 bases, J lost 8 bases, and 17 bases lay in between. The CDR3 covers 13 residues. The germline CDR1 and CDR2 sequences are SQVTM and ANQGSEA. The CDR3 nucleotides read TGCAGCGTGGAAACGCTAGGGGTCTATGAGCAGTTCTTC. This sequence encodes CSVETLGVYEQFF.

This clonotype was seen more than once but under ten times. The rearrangement links TRBV20-1 to TRBJ2-1; 10 positions match TRBD2. The CDR3 contains 15 residues. CDR1 and CDR2 from the germline V gene are DFQATT and SNEGSKA (reference sequence). Trimming cost V 4 bases and J 5 bases; bases outside gene matches: 8. This CDR3 is CSANTGTSVHNEQFF. CDR3 DNA: TGCAGTGCTAATACCGGGACTAGCGTACACAATGAGCAGTTCTTC.

This chain uses TRBV7-9 with TRBJ2-1, with 11 bases that match TRBD2. The V and J ends lost 5 bases and 6 bases, in that order; junction bases with no gene match: 6. Germline V gene sequence: CDR1 SEHNR, CDR2 FQNEAQ (reference sequence). The CDR3 extends over 15 amino acids. This chain's CDR3 is CASSTSGSRGNEQFF. As DNA, the CDR3 is TGTGCCAGCAGCACTAGCGGGAGTCGTGGCAATGAGCAGTTCTTC.

V is TRBV4-1 and J is TRBJ2-1; D remains unclear. Judging by the DNA end, TRBJ2-7 fits better; the J call may be wrong. CDR1 is MGHRA, CDR2 YSYEKL, per germline. The length of the CDR3 is 15 residues. The CDR3 DNA follows: TGCGCCAGCAGCCAAGATACCGACTTGTACAATGAGCAGTACTTC. Its protein product is CASSQDTDLYNEQYF.

Worth noting for this clonotype: One end of the junction varies from germline; a read error may be responsible. This chain links TRBV20-1 with TRBJ2-3; no clear D gene. Germline-derived CDR1 and CDR2 are DFQATT and SNEGSKA (reference sequence). The CDR3 contains 14 residues. The CDR3 DNA reads TGCAGTGCTAGTGTGCTTCCGGGCGCAGATACGCGGTATTTT. This encodes CSASVLPGADTRYF.

This clonotype occurred once. This chain joins TRBV11-2 and TRBJ2-1, with TRBD2 matching over 13 bases. The CDR3 contains 17 residues. Unmatched junction bases numbered 4, after V lost 5 bases and J lost 0 bases. Germline V gene sequence: CDR1 SGHAT, CDR2 FQNNGV. In nucleotides, the CDR3 is TGTGCCAGCAGCCGGGGACTAGCGGGAAGCTCCTACAATGAGCAGTTCTTC. This encodes CASSRGLAGSSYNEQFF. The variable domain in full, with the rest retrieved from reference TRBV11-2 and TRBJ2-1, is EAGVAQSPRYKIIEKRQSVAFWCNPISGHATLYWYQQILGQGPKLLIQFQNNGVVDDSQLPKDRFSAERLKGVDSTLKIQPAKLEDSAVYLCASSRGLAGSSYNEQFFGPGTRLTVL.

The gene calls are TRBV7-6 and TRBJ2-5; 9 nucleotides agree with TRBD1. The CDR3 extends over 16 amino acids. The V gene's germline CDR1 is SGHVS and CDR2 FNYEAQ. The V gene end was trimmed by 5 bases and the J gene end by 11 bases; junction bases not matched to a gene: 18. The chain's CDR3 is CASSTLGQGKNNEQYF. In nucleotides, the CDR3 is TGTGCCAGCAGCACCTTGGGACAGGGCAAGAACAATGAGCAGTACTTC.

This clonotype was seen a few times. The rearrangement uses TRBV27 and TRBJ2-3; perhaps TRBD1 as D (5 bases). The V and J ends lost 5 bases and 3 bases respectively, with 15 bases between them. Germline V CDR1 and CDR2: MNHEY, SMNVEV (reference sequence). CDR3 length: 15 amino acids. CDR3 nucleotide sequence: TGTGCCAGCAGTCTCACAGGCCAGGTTACAGATACGCAGTATTTT. Protein sequence: CASSLTGQVTDTQYF.

The CDR3 DNA sequence: TGTGCCAGCAGTTTAGATGGAACAGGGATTGGCGAGCAGTACTTC. It codes for CASSLDGTGIGEQYF. V usage is TRBV28 and J usage is TRBJ2-5; D possibly corresponds to TRBD1 (6 bases). The end of the DNA aligns better with TRBJ2-7, so the J call may be wrong. Germline CDR1 reads MDHEN; CDR2 reads SYDVKM. The CDR3 covers 15 residues.

This chain joins TRBV30 and TRBJ2-1; weak D call: TRBD1 (6 bases). The CDR3 is 11 residues long. Germline V gives CDR1 GTSNPN, CDR2 SVGIG (reference sequence). V was cut by 3 bases and J by 8 bases, with 8 bases left in between. CDR3 region: CAWSHRDEQFF. The CDR3 DNA reads as TGTGCCTGGAGCCACAGGGATGAGCAGTTCTTC.

The rearrangement uses TRBV24-1 and TRBJ2-1; D remains unclear. The CDR3 has 8 residues. With 4 bases removed from V and 12 bases from J, the gap between germline ends came to 0 bases. Germline V CDR1 and CDR2: KGHDR, SFDVKD. This CDR3 reads CATSEQFF. The CDR3 region has the DNA TGTGCCACCAGTGAGCAGTTCTTC.

The chain joins TRBV7-9 to TRBJ1-1; D is perhaps TRBD1 (6 bases). The CDR3 runs to 14 residues. The V gene's germline CDR1 is SEHNR and CDR2 FQNEAQ (reference sequence). The ends were cut back, 5 bases at V and 1 base at J, with 11 bases in the middle. CDR3: CASSPTTGNTEAFF. CDR3 coding DNA: TGTGCCAGCAGCCCGACGACAGGGAACACTGAAGCTTTCTTT. Drawing the rest from reference TRBV7-9 and TRBJ1-1, the complete variable domain is DTGVSQNPRHKITKRGQNVTFRCDPISEHNRLYWYRQTLGQGPEFLTYFQNEAQLEKSRLLSDRFSAERPKGSFSTLEIQRTEQGDSAMYLCASSPTTGNTEAFFGQGTRLTVV.

The rearrangement joins TRBV20-1 to TRBJ2-7; 15 bases match TRBD2. Germline CDR1 reads DFQATT; CDR2 reads SNEGSKA (reference sequence). The junction had 7 bases not matched to a gene; V was cut back by 6 bases and J by 10 bases. This CDR3 spans 13 amino acids. The CDR3 sequence: CSAGLAGGGIQYF. In nucleotides, the CDR3 is TGCAGTGCGGGACTAGCGGGAGGAGGGATTCAGTACTTC.

The chain links TRBV7-9 to TRBJ2-5; D gene uncertain. The CDR3 has 14 amino acids. The germline V gene encodes CDR1 SEHNR and CDR2 FQNEAQ (reference sequence). V was cut by 2 bases and J by 1 base, with 8 bases left in between. The CDR3 nucleotides are TGTGCCAGCAGCTTATACACGGGCCAAGAGACCCAGTACTTC. Its translation is CASSLYTGQETQYF.

The rearrangement uses TRBV20-1 and TRBJ2-5; 10 bases are a match to TRBD2. In germline, CDR1 is DFQATT, CDR2 SNEGSKA (reference sequence). The CDR3 length is 15 residues. J was trimmed by 5 bases and V by 0 bases; bases with no gene match: 6. CDR3 sequence (DNA): TGCAGTGCTAGAGACCCTAGCGGGGGAAGGGAGACCCAGTACTTC. This sequence encodes CSARDPSGGRETQYF.

This chain joins TRBV6-5 and TRBJ2-5; D is unresolved. Germline CDR1 MNHEY, CDR2 SVGAGI. V was clipped by 3 bases and J by 4 bases, with 3 bases between them. CDR3 length: 11 residues. The CDR3 here is CASSYVETQYF. CDR3 sequence (DNA): TGTGCCAGCAGTTATGTAGAGACCCAGTACTTC.

The genes are TRBV5-1 and TRBJ1-1, with a possible D match to TRBD1 (6 bases). This CDR3 spans 13 amino acids. The germline V gene encodes CDR1 SGHRS and CDR2 YFSETQ. Trimming cost V 1 base and J 4 bases, with 8 bases left between them. CDR3 coding DNA: TGCGCCAGCAGCTTGACAGGGATCACTGAAGCTTTCTTT. Translated, it gives CASSLTGITEAFF.